What follows describes a single T cell receptor (beta chain). Its target is not known. The data are from a study of T cell responses to AZD1222 COVID-19 vaccine. Study-level results: Repertoire sampling occurred only after the peak T cell response. Reportedly, close to half of spike-specific TCRs are directed against unmutated variant regions. Seropositive AZD1222 recipients at baseline numbered only five to seven.

Data came from immunoSEQ multiplex PCR; TCRdb stores just in-frame clones and leaves some out. The sample has roughly 99,000 clones, roughly 85% seen once; the top ten hold about 5%. Second-dose intervals near 4 or 12 weeks were combined. V was pared by 3 bases and J by 7 bases, with 17 bases between. Germline V gene sequence: CDR1 SGDLS, CDR2 YYNGEE. The CDR3 is 16 amino acids. The material was peripheral blood, obtained 28 days after the second AZD1222 dose. The sequence was obtained from an adult who received the AZD1222 COVID-19 vaccine. V is TRBV9 and J is TRBJ1-6; a weak D match, TRBD1 (6 bases). In DNA form, the CDR3 reads TGTGCCAGCAGCGCCACGGACAGCCCTATGAATTCACCCCTCCACTTT. Translating gives CASSATDSPMNSPLHF.